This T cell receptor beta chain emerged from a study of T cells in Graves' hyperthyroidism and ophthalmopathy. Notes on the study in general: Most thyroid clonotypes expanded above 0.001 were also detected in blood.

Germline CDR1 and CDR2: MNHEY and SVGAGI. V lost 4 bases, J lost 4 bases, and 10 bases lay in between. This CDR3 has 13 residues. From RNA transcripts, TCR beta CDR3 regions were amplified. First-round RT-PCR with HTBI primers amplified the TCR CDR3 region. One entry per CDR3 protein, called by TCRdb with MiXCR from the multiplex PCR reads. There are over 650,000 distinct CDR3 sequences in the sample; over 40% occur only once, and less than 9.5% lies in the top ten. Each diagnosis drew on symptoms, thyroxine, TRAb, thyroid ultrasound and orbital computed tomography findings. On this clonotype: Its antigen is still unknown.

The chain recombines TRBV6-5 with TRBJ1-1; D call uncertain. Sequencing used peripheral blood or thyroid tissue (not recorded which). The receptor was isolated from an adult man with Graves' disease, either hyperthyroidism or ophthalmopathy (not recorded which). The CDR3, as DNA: TGTGCCAGCAGTTCTGCAGGACCCACTGAAGCTTTCTTT. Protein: CASSSAGPTEAFF.